The present entry profiles one T cell receptor (beta chain) with its context. These data belong to a study of blood T cells in healthy people across ages. A second PCR of 7 to 11 cycles used a sample-barcoded 5' primer and a J-beta primer mix. Each CDR3 protein is one row after TCRdb ran MiXCR on the 5' RACE reads. Among about 1,000,000 distinct CDR3 sequences listed, 35% to 50% were seen once. Roughly 10 milliliters was the volume of peripheral blood drawn from each donor. Per sample, no less than 5 micrograms of total RNA were extracted. The CDR3 contains 14 residues. The germline gives CDR1 MNHEY, CDR2 SVGAGI. V lost 6 bases, J lost 3 bases, and 1 base stayed unmatched.

V is TRBV6-5 and J is TRBJ2-2; TRBD1 aligns across 10 bases. Sequenced: blood. This TCR derives from an older woman in good health. The CDR3 nucleotides are TGTGCCAGCAGGACAGGGGGCTACACCGGGGAGCTGTTTTTT. The encoded protein is CASRTGGYTGELFF.